Here is one T cell receptor beta chain with its context. This sample stems from a study of molecular identifiers for immune sequencing clone quantification. Trimming left V 10 bases short and J 3 bases short, with 16 bases between. Germline V gene data show CDR1 as SEHNR and CDR2 as FQNEAQ (reference sequence). CDR3 size: 14 residues. TCRdb re-called the PCR reads with MiXCR, one entry per CDR3 protein. The profile covers about half a million distinct CDR3 sequences, with about 25% appearing a single time and under 0.85% taken by the ten largest. V usage is TRBV7-9 and J usage is TRBJ2-1; D perhaps matches TRBD1 (6 bases). This receptor was identified in a human donor in good health. Some libraries in this study had Jurkat cell RNA spiked in. Sequencing was done on a sample of naive CD8+ T cells from blood, with Jurkat cell RNA spiked in. As to subset: FACS-sorted CD8+CD4-CCR7+CD45RA+ naive T cells. The CDR3 DNA sequence: TGTGCCACCCAAAGCCGGGACATCTACAATGAGCAGTTCTTC. Protein: CATQSRDIYNEQFF.